These 20 T cell receptor beta chains came from one sample sequenced in a study of T cells in Graves' hyperthyroidism and ophthalmopathy. From RNA transcripts, TCR beta CDR3 regions were amplified. Primed by the HTBI set, a first-round RT-PCR was run on the TCR CDR3. TCRdb processed the multiplex PCR reads anew with MiXCR; each CDR3 protein has one entry. Of some 620,000 distinct CDR3 sequences detected, around 16% appear once; the ten largest clones hold 3.8%. Input material: blood. All receptors come from a woman in her 30s with Graves' hyperthyroidism.

As concerns this clonotype: A much bigger clone sits one base away, suggesting this may be a read error. This sequence joins TRBV3-1 and TRBJ2-2; 11 nucleotides align to TRBD2. This CDR3 comprises 16 residues. Germline V gene lookup returns CDR1 LGHDT and CDR2 YNNKEL (reference sequence). The CDR3 loop is CASSPRTSGSSRDLFF. As DNA, the CDR3 is TGTGCCAGCAGTCCCCGAACTAGCGGGAGTTCCAGGGATCTGTTTTTT. The variable domain in full, with the rest retrieved from reference TRBV3-1 and TRBJ2-2, is DTAVSQTPKYLVTQMGNDKSIKCEQNLGHDTMYWYKQDSKKFLKIMFSYNNKELIINETVPNRFSPKSPDKAHLNLHINSLELGDSAVYFCASSPRTSGSSRDLFFGEGSRLTVL.

This clonotype was detected only a few times. The chain uses TRBV25-1 and TRBJ1-6; no definite D call. Trimming left V 3 bases short and J 0 bases short, with 9 bases between. The CDR3 is 16 residues long. Germline CDR1 MGHDK, CDR2 SYGVNS. This CDR3 is CASSDKDGSYNSPLHF. In DNA form, the CDR3 reads TGTGCCAGCAGTGATAAGGATGGCTCCTATAATTCACCCCTCCACTTT.

The V call is TRBV7-2, the J call TRBJ2-7; D is ambiguous. V shed 1 base and J shed 0 bases, with 10 bases lying between them. This CDR3 spans 15 amino acids. Germline V CDR1 and CDR2: SGHTA, FQGNSA. CDR3 DNA: TGTGCCAGCAGCTTAGTCGTGACGTCCTCCTACGAGCAGTACTTC. This codes for CASSLVVTSSYEQYF.

The chain joins TRBV13 to TRBJ2-7; D might be TRBD2 (5 bases). Germline CDR1 PRHDT, CDR2 FYEKMQ (reference sequence). Trimming pared 4 bases from V and 5 bases from J, leaving 18 bases between. CDR3 length: 15 amino acids. The CDR3 bases are TGTGCCAGCAGCTCAGAACTAGTACGGTTGGACGAGCAGTACTTC. Its protein product is CASSSELVRLDEQYF.

This chain links TRBV9 with TRBJ2-1; no clear D. The CDR3 sequence is 12 residues long. Trimming left V 0 bases short and J 6 bases short, with 4 bases between. The germline V gene encodes CDR1 SGDLS and CDR2 YYNGEE. As DNA, the CDR3 is TGTGCCAGCAGCGTAGGGTCCAATGAGCAGTTCTTC. This codes for CASSVGSNEQFF.

The table lists this clonotype with many counts. J is TRBJ2-2 and V is TRBV5-1, with 11 positions matching TRBD1. The J segment lost 7 bases and the V segment lost 1 base, leaving 6 bases of the junction unmatched. From germline, CDR1 is SGHRS and CDR2 YFSETQ. This CDR3 has 16 amino acids. In nucleotides, the CDR3 is TGCGCCAGCAGCTTGTCTCGGACAGGGGGCGGCGGGGAGCTGTTTTTT. Residues: CASSLSRTGGGGELFF.

This clonotype occurred many times. The chain employs TRBV5-1 and TRBJ1-6; maybe TRBD1 (5 bases). This CDR3 comprises 14 residues. CDR1 is SGHRS, CDR2 YFSETQ, per germline. Deletions cut 4 bases from V and 8 bases from J, with 13 bases between. In nucleotides, the CDR3 is TGCGCCAGCAGCAGTGGGAGGGGAGATTCACCCCTCCACTTT. Translation gives CASSSGRGDSPLHF.

This clonotype was counted between two and nine times. The chain is built from TRBV20-1 and TRBJ2-7; perhaps TRBD1 as D (5 bases). The germline V gene has CDR1 DFQATT and CDR2 SNEGSKA (reference sequence). This CDR3 is 13 amino acids long. The V gene lost 0 bases and the J gene lost 3 bases, with 9 bases spanning the gap. The DNA for the CDR3 is TGCAGTGCTAGAGATGGGGCCCACTACGAGCAGTACTTC. Translated, it gives CSARDGAHYEQYF.

This clonotype was observed many times. The V and J genes are TRBV27 and TRBJ2-7, with TRBD1 as a possible D gene (5 bases). CDR1 is MNHEY, CDR2 SMNVEV, per germline (reference sequence). Between the trimmed V and J ends, which lost 6 bases and 2 bases, there was a span of 14 bases. The CDR3 loop spans 14 amino acids. CDR3 DNA sequence: TGTGCCAGCAGCTCCACCGCGACAGCCTACGAGCAGTACTTC. It yields the protein CASSSTATAYEQYF.

At least ten counts were recorded for this clonotype. This chain joins TRBV29-1 and TRBJ2-5; 9 nucleotides line up with TRBD2. Germline loops: CDR1 SQVTM, CDR2 ANQGSEA. V gave up 7 bases and J gave up 2 bases; unmatched junction bases: 11. This CDR3 is 15 amino acids long. This CDR3 reads CSAILAGAVQETQYF. In DNA form, the CDR3 reads TGCAGCGCGATCTTAGCGGGAGCAGTTCAAGAGACCCAGTACTTC.

V and J are TRBV20-1 and TRBJ2-3, with 10 bases lining up with TRBD2. V lost 5 bases to trimming and J lost 4 bases; unmatched junction nucleotides: 9. This CDR3 is 15 amino acids long. Germline V gene data show CDR1 as DFQATT and CDR2 as SNEGSKA (reference sequence). The CDR3 region has the DNA TGCAGTGCTGGCATCAGCGGGAGGGCCTCAGATACGCAGTATTTT. Translation: CSAGISGRASDTQYF.

This clonotype was counted between two and nine times. The chain's CDR3 is CASSENPTRDTQYF. The CDR3 DNA reads TGTGCCAGCAGTGAAAACCCGACGCGAGATACGCAGTATTTT. V and J are TRBV6-1 and TRBJ2-3; D not certain. Trimming took 2 bases from V and 5 from J, leaving 11 bases between them. Germline assignment: CDR1 MNHNS and CDR2 SASEGT. This CDR3 has 14 residues.

This clonotype was counted at least ten times. The J gene is TRBJ2-7, the V gene TRBV12-3 or TRBV12-4, with D uncertain. The CDR3 is made up of 13 amino acids. V was pared by 3 bases and J by 4 bases, with 10 bases between. The CDR3 is CASSFGVAYEQYF. The CDR3 bases are TGTGCCAGCAGTTTTGGGGTCGCGTACGAGCAGTACTTC.

This chain links TRBV19 with TRBJ1-2; D unresolved. The V gene lost 5 bases and the J gene lost 2 bases, with 12 bases spanning the gap. From germline, CDR1 is LNHDA and CDR2 SQIVND (reference sequence). The CDR3 is 14 residues long. The DNA for the CDR3 is TGTGCCAGTAGTGCAGGCGAGGCGAACTATGGCTACACCTTC. Protein product: CASSAGEANYGYTF.

In its sample, this clonotype was seen once. The CDR3 sequence: CASSDTEQGAYEQYF. CDR3 DNA: TGTGCCAGCAGTGATACCGAACAGGGGGCTTACGAGCAGTACTTC. The rearrangement joins TRBV25-1 to TRBJ2-7; 9 positions agree with TRBD1. V dropped 3 bases and J dropped 4; count of bases not matched to a gene: 7. The V gene's germline CDR1 is MGHDK and CDR2 SYGVNS. The CDR3 is made up of 15 amino acids.

This clonotype has a count of ten or more. V gene TRBV27 combines with J gene TRBJ1-6, with D maybe TRBD1 (6 bases). Trimming stripped 4 bases from V and 7 bases from J, with 11 bases between. Germline V gene sequence: CDR1 MNHEY, CDR2 SMNVEV (reference sequence). The CDR3 consists of 14 residues. The CDR3 loop reads CASSWDIVNSPLHF. CDR3 DNA: TGTGCCAGCAGTTGGGACATCGTAAATTCACCCCTCCACTTT.

Written as DNA, the CDR3 is TGCAGTGGTCAATCGTACAATGAGCAGTTCTTC. This gives the protein CSGQSYNEQFF. The chain has TRBV20-1 and TRBJ2-1; D not resolved. Germline V gene sequence: CDR1 DFQATT, CDR2 SNEGSKA (reference sequence). Trimming took 7 bases from V and 4 from J, leaving 8 bases between them. This CDR3 is built from 11 residues.

This clonotype occurred many times. The rearrangement joins TRBV6-1 to TRBJ2-5, with a weak D call TRBD2 (5 bases). Trimming removed 5 bases from V and 4 bases from J, with 14 bases in between. Germline CDR1 is MNHNS and CDR2 is SASEGT. CDR3 length: 14 residues. DNA of the CDR3: TGTGCCAGCAGTTCGATCGGGAACCCAGAGACCCAGTACTTC. Translating gives CASSSIGNPETQYF.

The J gene is TRBJ2-2, the V gene TRBV20-1; 10 nucleotides agree with TRBD2. V lost 5 bases, J lost 6 bases, and 6 bases stayed unmatched. Germline V gene data show CDR1 as DFQATT and CDR2 as SNEGSKA (reference sequence). The CDR3 spans 14 residues. The CDR3 DNA reads as TGCAGTGCTCTAGCGGGAGATCGGGCCGGGGAGCTGTTTTTT. Amino acids: CSALAGDRAGELFF.

A word on this clonotype: Possible read error: a much larger clone is one base away. The rearrangement joins TRBV10-1 to TRBJ2-3; the D gene is possibly TRBD2 (7 bases). Germline assignment: CDR1 WNHNN and CDR2 SYGVQD (reference sequence). This CDR3 contains 13 residues. CDR3 nucleotides: TGCGCCAGCGGGGGGGGCACGACAGATACGAAGTATTTT. This gives the protein CASGGGTTDTKYF.